These 10 T cell receptor beta chains share one sample of origin, sequenced in a study of CD8 T cells in Susac syndrome. RNA, at about 0.45 to 1 ug, was reverse transcribed with random hexamers. MiXCR, applied by TCRdb to the immunoSEQ multiplex PCR reads, yields one record per CDR3 protein. Here the sample spans approximately 190,000 distinct CDR3 sequences, roughly 92% being singletons. The sequencing sample was made of CD4+ T cells from PBMCs. These receptor sequences come from a human donor in good health.

V usage is TRBV14 and J usage is TRBJ2-1, with D uncertain. V was clipped by 2 bases and J by 4 bases, with 12 bases between them. The CDR3 consists of 15 residues. Germline V gene lookup returns CDR1 SGHDN and CDR2 FVKESK. CDR3 DNA sequence: TGTGCCAGCAGCCAAAGTTTGACACCTTACAATGAGCAGTTCTTC. This sequence encodes CASSQSLTPYNEQFF.

The chain combines TRBV6-1 with TRBJ1-2; 10 bases fit TRBD1. Germline-derived CDR1 and CDR2 are MNHNS and SASEGT. V lost 5 bases to trimming and J lost 3 bases; unmatched junction nucleotides: 3. CDR3 length: 14 amino acids. The CDR3 loop reads CASSRQGADYGYTF. The CDR3 nucleotides read TGTGCCAGCAGTCGACAGGGGGCGGACTATGGCTACACCTTC.

V is TRBV2 and J is TRBJ2-1; possible D gene TRBD1, 6 bases. The CDR3 has 16 residues. Per the germline V gene, CDR1 is SNHLY and CDR2 is FYNNEI. V shed 3 bases and J shed 1 base, with 13 bases lying between them. The CDR3 DNA follows: TGTGCCAGCAGTGAGATGGACAGCCTTTCCTACAATGAGCAGTTCTTC. This translates into CASSEMDSLSYNEQFF.

This rearrangement joins TRBV2 to TRBJ2-7; D might be TRBD2 (6 bases). Trimming took 0 bases from V and 6 from J, leaving 9 bases between them. CDR3 length: 13 residues. Germline V lookup: CDR1 SNHLY, CDR2 FYNNEI. This CDR3 is CASSEADGGEQYF. The CDR3 bases are TGTGCCAGCAGTGAAGCGGACGGGGGCGAGCAGTACTTC.

The rearrangement joins TRBV23-1 to TRBJ1-3; D uncertain. TRBV23-1 is placed among ORFs of uncertain function. Trimming cost V 8 bases and J 7 bases, with 24 bases left between them. The CDR3 spans 16 residues. In DNA, the CDR3 is TGCGCCAGCTTTCACTCCCCCGGCAGGCTCTGGAACACCATATATTTT. Its protein is CASFHSPGRLWNTIYF.

The rearrangement joins TRBV20-1 to TRBJ2-5; D remains ambiguous. This CDR3 spans 13 amino acids. V was trimmed by 6 bases and J by 7 bases, leaving 18 bases between them. CDR1 is DFQATT, CDR2 SNEGSKA, per germline (reference sequence). The DNA for the CDR3 is TGCAGTGCCCAAGTAGGCCAGTGGGTGACCCAGTACTTC. Residues: CSAQVGQWVTQYF.

The chain recombines TRBV7-9 with TRBJ2-2; 7 bases line up with TRBD1. The trim removed 5 bases at V and 6 bases at J, leaving 12 bases unmatched. The germline V gene encodes CDR1 SEHNR and CDR2 FQNEAQ (reference sequence). The CDR3 is 16 residues long. CDR3 nucleotide sequence: TGTGCCAGCAGCGCGCCGACAGGGCGGGTCTCCGGGGAGCTGTTTTTT. Residues: CASSAPTGRVSGELFF.

The J gene is TRBJ1-5, the V gene TRBV4-3, with D possibly matching TRBD1 (6 bases). The CDR3 consists of 15 residues. CDR1 and CDR2 from the germline V gene are LGHNA and YSLEER. Between the trimmed V and J ends, which lost 0 bases and 4 bases, there was a span of 10 bases. The CDR3 protein is CASSQESRGNQPQHF. The CDR3 DNA reads TGCGCCAGCAGCCAAGAAAGTAGGGGGAATCAGCCCCAGCATTTT.

This clonotype was observed a single time. V gene TRBV7-8 combines with J gene TRBJ2-7; 11 bases are shared with TRBD1. Germline V lookup: CDR1 SGHVS, CDR2 FQNEAQ. The V segment lost 1 base and the J segment 0 bases; nucleotides outside the gene matches: 5. This CDR3 region has 17 residues. CDR3 sequence: CASSLGTGGPLSYEQYF. In DNA form, the CDR3 reads TGTGCCAGCAGCTTAGGGACAGGGGGCCCCCTCTCCTACGAGCAGTACTTC.

The sample holds a few counts of this clonotype. V usage is TRBV3-1 and J usage is TRBJ1-3, with D tentatively TRBD1 (6 bases). With 1 base removed from V and 1 base from J, the gap between germline ends came to 8 bases. CDR1 is LGHDT, CDR2 YNNKEL, per germline (reference sequence). The CDR3 consists of 15 residues. This CDR3 reads CASSQVRGSGNTIYF. In DNA, the CDR3 is TGTGCCAGCAGCCAAGTCAGGGGTTCTGGAAACACCATATATTTT.